This entry describes one T cell receptor (beta chain). Authors' analysis steps: Amplifying reference gene primers gave estimates of nucleated cell counts. Repertoires were generated with immunoSEQ multiplex PCR, while TCRdb's copy carries only in-frame clones and drops some. The V and J calls and clone size are taken from that table; D and trimming were inferred from the DNA. The sample consists of roughly 57,000 clones, roughly 80% of them appearing once. The record originates from a study of blood T cell repertoires in COVID-19. Study in general: Whether acute or convalescent, the COVID-19 samples came from the United States, Italy and Spain.

CDR3 size: 15 residues. Germline trimming cut 1 base from V and 3 bases from J; bases unmatched to any gene: 5. The germline CDR1 and CDR2 sequences are GTSNPN and SVGIG (reference sequence). This TCR derives from a man aged 60 to 69 with acute or convalescent COVID-19. The chain employs TRBV30 and TRBJ2-1, with 8 bases identical to TRBD1. Sequencing used peripheral blood. The CDR3 DNA reads as TGTGCCTGGAGTGCATACAGGGGGAACTACAATGAGCAGTTCTTC. Residues: CAWSAYRGNYNEQFF.